This section outlines one TCR beta chain sequence together with its context. This sample stems from a study of blood T cell repertoires in COVID-19. The wider study: From T cells, B-cell-depleted T cells, or PBMCs came the material, which was cDNA or gDNA.

Sequencing was performed with immunoSEQ multiplex PCR; in TCRdb, only in-frame clones are kept and a portion is missing. Of about 220,000 clones listed, 65% to 85% were seen once; the top ten hold roughly 2.4%. This CDR3 comprises 14 residues. The germline V gene encodes CDR1 LNHNV and CDR2 YYDKDF (reference sequence). After removal of 0 bases from V and 4 bases from J, the junction contained 0 bases not matched to a gene. Sequencing was done on a sample of peripheral blood. The clonotype originates from a woman aged 55-69 years with acute or convalescent COVID-19. The chain couples TRBV15 to TRBJ1-2, with TRBD1 matching 9 bases. The CDR3 nucleotides are TGTGCCACCAGCAGAGAACAGGGGGCCTATGGCTACACCTTC. This encodes CATSREQGAYGYTF.